These 20 T cell receptor beta chains originate from one sample sequenced in a study of cytomegalovirus exposure and HLA in healthy donors. Vbeta (60) and Jbeta (13) primers were used in the PCR. Using immunoSEQ multiplex PCR, the repertoire was profiled, and TCRdb retains in-frame clones only, with some absent. The table shows about 100,000 clones, with 81% occurring only once. The material sequenced was PBMCs. Receptor source: a middle-aged man in good health and CMV-seropositive.

This rearrangement joins TRBV18 to TRBJ1-1; TRBD1 aligns across 8 bases. V was clipped by 0 bases and J by 3 bases; unmatched bases: 3. This CDR3 is built from 15 residues. CDR1 and CDR2 from the germline V gene are KGHSH and LQKENI. The CDR3 loop is CASSPPSTGDTEAFF. DNA of the CDR3: TGTGCCAGCTCACCACCGTCGACAGGGGACACTGAAGCTTTCTTT.

The rearrangement links TRBV11-2 to TRBJ1-2, with a tentative D call TRBD1 (6 bases). V was pared by 1 base and J by 8 bases, with 20 bases between. The CDR3 sequence is 16 residues long. The germline V gene has CDR1 SGHAT and CDR2 FQNNGV. CDR3 sequence reads: CASSLGTGIREMGYTF. DNA of the CDR3: TGTGCCAGCAGCTTAGGCACAGGGATAAGGGAGATGGGCTACACCTTC.

The chain is built from TRBV27 and TRBJ2-7; D possibly corresponds to TRBD1 (6 bases). The V end lost 3 bases, the J end lost 2 bases, and 11 bases lay between the germline ends. CDR3 size: 14 residues. CDR1 MNHEY and CDR2 SMNVEV come from the germline V gene (reference sequence). This chain's CDR3 is CASSLEQGPYEQYF. CDR3 nucleotides: TGTGCCAGCAGTTTGGAACAGGGACCCTACGAGCAGTACTTC.

In its sample, this clone was seen a few times. The chain recombines TRBV19 with TRBJ1-1, with D tentatively TRBD1 (6 bases). This CDR3 is 13 amino acids long. V was clipped by 7 bases and J by 1 base, with 10 bases between them. The germline V gene encodes CDR1 LNHDA and CDR2 SQIVND (reference sequence). The CDR3 DNA reads TGTGCCAGTAAGCTGACAGGGAACACTGAAGCTTTCTTT. Translating it yields CASKLTGNTEAFF.

This clone occurred a few times. The genes are TRBV7-2 and TRBJ1-3; D uncertain. The CDR3 contains 14 residues. CDR1 is SGHTA, CDR2 FQGNSA, per germline. Trimming left V 5 bases short and J 1 base short, with 9 bases between. The CDR3 reads CASSPGSSGNTIYF. The CDR3 DNA reads as TGTGCCAGCAGCCCGGGATCTTCTGGAAACACCATATATTTT.

Remarks on this clone: The junction differs from germline at one of its ends, possibly a read error. The chain uses TRBV6-1 and TRBJ2-5; TRBD2 is a possible D gene (5 bases). The CDR3 has 11 amino acids. Looked up from germline, CDR1 is MNHNS and CDR2 is SASEGT. CDR3 DNA: TGCAGGACTGAAGCATGGGAGACCCAGTACTTC. This translates into CRTEAWETQYF.

The chain has TRBV7-6 and TRBJ2-7; 7 bases map to TRBD2. Germline V gene sequence: CDR1 SGHVS, CDR2 FNYEAQ. Trimming removed 1 base from V and 3 bases from J; junction bases left unmatched: 9. This CDR3 is built from 16 residues. CDR3 in amino acids: CASSLGGGTVHYEQYF. As DNA, the CDR3 is TGTGCCAGCAGCTTAGGGGGGGGGACTGTTCACTACGAGCAGTACTTC.

This chain links TRBV4-2 with TRBJ2-7; no firm D call. Between the trimmed V and J ends, which lost 1 base and 3 bases, there was a span of 13 bases. Germline loops: CDR1 LGHNA, CDR2 YNFKEQ. The CDR3 has 15 residues. The CDR3 loop is CASSQAHTKYYEQYF. For the CDR3, the DNA is TGTGCCAGCAGCCAAGCTCACACTAAGTACTACGAGCAGTACTTC.

The V and J genes are TRBV10-3 and TRBJ1-2, with a possible D match to TRBD1 (6 bases). CDR3 size: 15 residues. Germline V gene sequence: CDR1 ENHRY, CDR2 SYGVKD. V was cut by 2 bases and J by 8 bases, with 18 bases left in between. The CDR3 sequence is CAISEGNYRARGYTF. CDR3 in DNA: TGTGCCATCAGTGAGGGGAATTACAGGGCACGCGGCTACACCTTC.

This clone was picked up a small number of times. This rearrangement joins TRBV5-1 to TRBJ2-6; D call uncertain. The CDR3 totals 17 residues. V was clipped by 6 bases and J by 0 bases, with 16 bases between them. Germline V CDR1 and CDR2: SGHRS, YFSETQ. In nucleotides, the CDR3 is TGCGCCAGCACCCGATCCAGTGCCAACTCTGGGGCCAACGTCCTGACTTTC. Protein: CASTRSSANSGANVLTF.

The V gene is TRBV6-5, the J gene TRBJ2-1; D perhaps matches TRBD2 (6 bases). This CDR3 spans 15 amino acids. CDR1 and CDR2 (germline): MNHEY, SVGAGI. V shed 6 bases and J shed 0 bases, with 12 bases lying between them. The CDR3 DNA follows: TGTGCCAGCAGAAATGGCGGGAACTCCTACAATGAGCAGTTCTTC. As protein: CASRNGGNSYNEQFF.

The J gene is TRBJ1-6, the V gene TRBV5-8, with no clear D. The CDR3 runs 12 residues. CDR1 and CDR2 from the germline V gene are SGHTS and YDEGEE. V lost 4 bases and J 6 bases, leaving 5 bases between the germline ends. The CDR3 reads CASSLRNSPLHF. CDR3 nucleotides: TGTGCCAGCAGCCTACGTAATTCACCCCTCCACTTT.

This clone was recorded a few times. The J gene is TRBJ1-5, the V gene TRBV9; D gene ambiguous. Per the germline V gene, CDR1 is SGDLS and CDR2 is YYNGEE. Between the trimmed V and J ends, which lost 4 bases and 1 base, there was a span of 6 bases. This CDR3 is built from 13 residues. CDR3 DNA: TGTGCCAGCAGCCGAGGCAGCAATCAGCCCCAGCATTTT. Residues: CASSRGSNQPQHF.

A few counts support this clone. The V gene is TRBV5-1, the J gene TRBJ1-2; 8 bases agree with TRBD1. The CDR3 totals 15 residues. V lost 7 bases, J lost 6 bases, and 14 bases stayed unmatched. Per germline, CDR1 SGHRS and CDR2 YFSETQ. The CDR3 sequence is CASGITGTGFDGYTF. For the CDR3, the DNA is TGCGCCAGCGGAATTACCGGGACAGGTTTTGATGGCTACACCTTC.

The V gene is TRBV7-9, the J gene TRBJ1-1; 10 bases match TRBD1. Germline V CDR1 and CDR2: SEHNR, FQNEAQ (reference sequence). V shed 5 bases, J shed 5 bases, and the junction held 8 bases outside the gene matches. The CDR3 runs 15 residues. The CDR3 protein is CASSPRQGARTEAFF. The DNA of the CDR3 is TGTGCCAGCAGCCCTCGACAGGGGGCGAGAACTGAAGCTTTCTTT.

The J gene is TRBJ2-7, the V gene TRBV18, with a tentative D call TRBD1 (5 bases). The V end was cut by 3 bases, the J end by 3 bases, with 9 bases between. This CDR3 comprises 13 residues. CDR1 is KGHSH and CDR2 is LQKENI in the germline V gene. CDR3: CASSPNRLYEQYF. The DNA of the CDR3 is TGTGCCAGCTCACCTAACAGGCTCTACGAGCAGTACTTC.

The chain uses TRBV5-4 and TRBJ2-5; weak D call: TRBD2 (5 bases). Near its end, the DNA agrees better with TRBJ2-7, so the J call may be wrong. The germline V gene has CDR1 SGHNT and CDR2 YYREEE (reference sequence). The CDR3 totals 16 residues. The CDR3 here is CASSLDAVSADYEQYF. CDR3 sequence (DNA): TGTGCCAGCAGCTTGGATGCAGTTAGCGCCGACTACGAGCAGTACTTC.

As concerns this clone: Additional DNA sequences in this sample encode the identical CDR3. This chain uses TRBV6-5 with TRBJ1-1, with 7 nucleotides matching TRBD1. The CDR3 is 13 amino acids. The V segment lost 5 bases and the J segment 4 bases; nucleotides outside the gene matches: 4. The germline V gene has CDR1 MNHEY and CDR2 SVGAGI. The CDR3, as DNA: TGTGCCAGCAGTAGTCAGGGGGGCACTGAAGCTTTCTTT. This translates into CASSSQGGTEAFF.

J is TRBJ1-4 and V is TRBV7-8, with a tentative D call TRBD1 (5 bases). Germline lookup yields CDR1 SGHVS and CDR2 FQNEAQ. The CDR3 covers 15 residues. Trimming stripped 1 base from V and 3 bases from J, with 9 bases between. The CDR3, as DNA: TGTGCCAGCAGCTTAGATGGACAACCTAATGAAAAACTGTTTTTT. Encoded protein: CASSLDGQPNEKLFF.

The chain links TRBV7-2 to TRBJ2-1; D ambiguous. Trimming removed 6 bases from V and 7 bases from J, with 10 bases in between. The CDR3 spans 12 residues. Germline CDR1 reads SGHTA; CDR2 reads FQGNSA. The CDR3 loop is CASSPPGNEQFF. Written as DNA, the CDR3 is TGTGCCAGCAGTCCCCCCGGGAATGAGCAGTTCTTC.